This T cell receptor (beta chain) stems from a study of shared clonotypes between healthy human individuals (dated by TCRdb to about 2020). At the level of the whole study: The cohort comprised a couple of women and a few men aged 18 to 49 years. For each donor, CD4 naive and CD4 memory were each run on three plates, CD8 naive on two plates, and CD8 memory on one plate. Blood TCR repertoires of about 5 healthy adults were deeply sequenced to estimate repertoire size and the extent of clonotype sharing between individuals. Libraries were prepared and TCR repertoires were sequenced by different laboratories using diverse techniques, in order to increase sequencing depth and limit assay-specific biases. Each donor's leukapheresis produced roughly between roughly 0.85 and 9.5 billion PBMCs. Study-level results and caveats: Compared with non-shared clonotypes, clonotypes shared by all four sorted-subset donors had higher generation probabilities. Sampling was limited to blood, and TCR repertoires in tissue likely differ from TCR repertoires in blood. Naive subsets generally had larger estimated clonotype richness than memory subsets did. When several donors were compared, the shared fraction of clonotypes was roughly 4.8% for naive CD4, over 3% for naive CD8, 2% to 2.5% for memory CD4, and 0.4% for memory CD8. The genetic and exposure-history diversity represented was limited by the small number of donors. Incomplete sequencing was indicated by rarefaction of sorted-subset datasets, despite the large sequencing depth. Based on pairwise subsampling, the degree of clonotype sharing among donors was expected to be affected by sequencing depth.

Including the terminal cysteine and phenylalanine, the CDR3 comprises 14 residues. Just CDR3 DNA is preserved here, 42 bases in frame from base 1. CDR1 and CDR2 are drawn from the germline V gene: SGHVS, FNYEAQ. V is shortened by 5 bases, J by 8 bases, and the region joining them spans 18 bases. The donors were healthy, HIV-negative adults with no recently reported acute infections or vaccinations. All donors were Caucasian adults living in Nashville, Tennessee, USA. CD4+ T cells were enriched through magnetic negative selection, after which naive cells were positively selected on CD45RA and the remaining negative fraction served as the memory subset. Blood was obtained by leukapheresis, after which PBMCs were separated by Ficoll-Histopaque density gradient centrifugation and cryopreserved in liquid nitrogen vapor phase. Analytical flow cytometry was used to check the purity and quantity of every magnetically sorted T cell population. Each sorted fraction had its genomic DNA isolated and then quantified by UV absorbance on a Nanodrop 2000c.

As concerns this clone: The antigen it recognizes is unknown. Base qualities are not provided; no much larger clone lies one nucleotide away.

Using the deep immunoSEQ assay, TCR CDR3 regions were amplified from genomic DNA by multiplex PCR. Genomic DNA extracted from each cell subset was distributed evenly over all wells of several immunoSEQ 96-well plates, and each plate served as one replicate. For sorted subsets, roughly 0.2 ug genomic DNA, equal to tens of thousands of T cell genomes, was loaded into each replicate PCR. The purified libraries were quantified using a Qubit 3.0 fluorometer, sized with a Bioanalyzer 2100, and then quantified again using the KAPA Library Quantification kit. Every immunoSEQ 96-well plate was sequenced on a separate single-read 150-cycle Illumina NextSeq 550 flow cell. As for the authors' bioinformatics: Because only junctional sequences without quality scores were contained in the immunoSEQ output, filtering matching that applied to full-length reads could not be performed. To assign V/J genes and CDR3, sequences were annotated using PyIR, a Python wrapper for IgBLAST v1.9, with IMGT germline references. Reads were filtered out if the reads had weak V/J assignments (E-value above 1e-6), no CDR3, stop codons, out-of-frame junctions, or ambiguous translated residues. V3J clonotypes were defined by identical inferred V gene, J gene, and CDR3 amino acid sequence. Percentage overlap between repertoires was calculated by dividing the number of shared unique clonotypes by the size of the smaller repertoire. Richness of each repertoire was evaluated using RTK rarefaction, the Chao1 estimator, and Recon v2.1 estimates of unobserved clonotypes. For all TCRbeta clonotypes obtained by the gDNA method from a few donors, generation probabilities were computed with OLGA. TCRdb provides this immuneACCESS table in a form limited to in-frame rearrangements. Some clones are lacking; in checked studies, under half of them reflect an unresolved V gene, and why the rest are absent is not known. That table is the source of V, J and clone size, and D and trimming were worked out from the DNA. The sample profile shows 2,100,000 or so clones; more than 90% of them were found once. The ten largest account for 0.1% to 0.15% of the sample.

The sequence was collected from a man between 18 and 29 years old in good health. Material: naive CD4+ T cells sorted from blood. The cell subset or site label, as the study defines it: CD45RA+ positively selected. The rearranged chain carries TRBV7-6 and TRBJ1-2, with a weak D call of TRBD1 (5 bases match). The CDR3 is CASSLGTGWEGYTF. The sequenced DNA: TGTGCCAGCAGCCTTGGGACCGGGTGGGAGGGCTACACCTTC.